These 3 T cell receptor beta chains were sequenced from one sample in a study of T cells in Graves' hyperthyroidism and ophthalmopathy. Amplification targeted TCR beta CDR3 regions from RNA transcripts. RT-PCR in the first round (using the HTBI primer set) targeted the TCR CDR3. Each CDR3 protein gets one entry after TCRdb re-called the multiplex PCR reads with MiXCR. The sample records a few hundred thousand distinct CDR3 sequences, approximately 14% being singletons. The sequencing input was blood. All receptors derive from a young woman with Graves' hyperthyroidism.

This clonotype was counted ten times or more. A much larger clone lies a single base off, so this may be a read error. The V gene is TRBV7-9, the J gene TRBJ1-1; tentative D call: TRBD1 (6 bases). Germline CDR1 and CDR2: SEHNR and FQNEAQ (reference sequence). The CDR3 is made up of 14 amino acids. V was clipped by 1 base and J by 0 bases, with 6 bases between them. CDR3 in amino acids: CASSLEGVNTEAFF. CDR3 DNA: TGTGCCAGCAGCTTAGAGGGGGTGAACACTGAAGCTTTCTTT.

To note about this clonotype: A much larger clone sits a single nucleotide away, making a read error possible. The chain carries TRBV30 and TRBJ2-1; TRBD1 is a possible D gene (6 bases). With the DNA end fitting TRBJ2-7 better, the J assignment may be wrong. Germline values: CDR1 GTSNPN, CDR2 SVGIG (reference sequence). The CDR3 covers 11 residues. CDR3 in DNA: TGTGCCTGGAGTCGGGACAATGAGCAGTACTTC. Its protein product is CAWSRDNEQYF.

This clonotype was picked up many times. In nucleotides, the CDR3 is TGTGCCAGCAGCCGCGTTGGCAGGGGGTACGAGCAGTACTTC. Encoded protein: CASSRVGRGYEQYF. The gene calls are TRBV27 and TRBJ2-7; 7 bases align to TRBD1. Germline V gene data show CDR1 as MNHEY and CDR2 as SMNVEV (reference sequence). CDR3 size: 14 residues. V lost 6 bases to trimming and J lost 4 bases; unmatched junction nucleotides: 9.